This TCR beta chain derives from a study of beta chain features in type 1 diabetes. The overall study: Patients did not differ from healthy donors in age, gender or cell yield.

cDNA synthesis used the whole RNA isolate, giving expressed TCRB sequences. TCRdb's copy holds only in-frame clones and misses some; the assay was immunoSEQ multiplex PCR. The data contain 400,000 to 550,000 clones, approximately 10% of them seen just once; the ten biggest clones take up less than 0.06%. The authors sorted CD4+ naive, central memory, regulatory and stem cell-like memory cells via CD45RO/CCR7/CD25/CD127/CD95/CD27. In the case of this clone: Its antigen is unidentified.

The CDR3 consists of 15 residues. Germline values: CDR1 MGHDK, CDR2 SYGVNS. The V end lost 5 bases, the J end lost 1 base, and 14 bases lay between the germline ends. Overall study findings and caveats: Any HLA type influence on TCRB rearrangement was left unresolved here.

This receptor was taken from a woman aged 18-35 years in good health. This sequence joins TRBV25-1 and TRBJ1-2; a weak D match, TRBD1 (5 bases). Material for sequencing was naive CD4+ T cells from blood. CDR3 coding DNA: TGTGCCAGCAGTACCCACCGGGACGTTAACTATGGCTACACCTTC. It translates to CASSTHRDVNYGYTF.